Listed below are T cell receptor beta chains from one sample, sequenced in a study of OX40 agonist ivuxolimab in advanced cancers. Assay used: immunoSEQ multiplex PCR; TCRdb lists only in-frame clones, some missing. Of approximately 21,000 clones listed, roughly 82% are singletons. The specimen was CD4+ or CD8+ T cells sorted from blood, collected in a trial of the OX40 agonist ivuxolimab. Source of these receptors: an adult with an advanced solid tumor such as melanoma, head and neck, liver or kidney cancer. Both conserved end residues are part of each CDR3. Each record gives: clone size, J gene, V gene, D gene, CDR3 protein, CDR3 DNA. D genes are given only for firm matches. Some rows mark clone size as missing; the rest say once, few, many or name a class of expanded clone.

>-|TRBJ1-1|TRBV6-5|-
CASSPGRGTEAFF
TGTGCCAGCAGCCCCGGCAGGGGCACTGAAGCTTTCTTT
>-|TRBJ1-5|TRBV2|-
CASSQVAPDDQPQHF
TGTGCCAGCTCCCAGGTCGCCCCGGACGATCAGCCCCAGCATTTT
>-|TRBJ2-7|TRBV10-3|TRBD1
CAISKDRSGEQYF
TGTGCCATCAGTAAGGACAGGTCGGGCGAGCAGTACTTC
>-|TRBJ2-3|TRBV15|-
CATSRTRTEATDTQYF
TGTGCCACCAGCAGAACCCGGACAGAGGCCACAGATACGCAGTATTTT
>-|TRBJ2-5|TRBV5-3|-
CASSLLLAQETQYF
TGTGCCAGCAGCTTGCTCCTAGCGCAAGAGACCCAGTACTTC
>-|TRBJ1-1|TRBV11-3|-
CASREDRAGGNTEAFF
TGTGCCAGCAGAGAGGACCGGGCCGGAGGGAACACTGAAGCTTTCTTT
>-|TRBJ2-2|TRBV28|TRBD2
CASSLRLAANTGELFF
TGTGCCAGCAGTTTAAGACTAGCGGCTAACACCGGGGAGCTGTTTTTT
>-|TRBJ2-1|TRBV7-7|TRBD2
CASSSSPSGSYNEQFF
TGTGCTAGCAGCTCCTCGCCTAGCGGATCCTACAATGAGCAGTTCTTC
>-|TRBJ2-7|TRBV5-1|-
CASSLGGTRDYEQYF
TGCGCCAGCAGCTTGGGCGGGACTCGCGACTACGAGCAGTACTTC
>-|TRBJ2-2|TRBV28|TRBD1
CASSYTPTGTGGELFF
TGTGCCAGCAGTTATACCCCGACAGGGACGGGCGGGGAGCTGTTTTTT
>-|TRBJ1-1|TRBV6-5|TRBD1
CASSWTGGQTEAFF
TGTGCCAGCAGCTGGACAGGGGGTCAAACTGAAGCTTTCTTT
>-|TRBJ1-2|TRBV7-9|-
CASSQETGPTLGYGYTF
TGTGCCAGCAGCCAAGAGACAGGCCCAACTCTCGGCTATGGCTACACCTTC
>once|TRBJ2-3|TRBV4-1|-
CASSQVGMSTDTQYF
TGCGCCAGCAGCCAGGTGGGAATGAGTACAGATACGCAGTATTTT
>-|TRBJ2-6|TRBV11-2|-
CASSLADNGGSGANVPTF
TGTGCCAGCAGCTTAGCTGACAACGGGGGCTCTGGGGCCAACGTCCCGACTTTC
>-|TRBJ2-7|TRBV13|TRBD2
CASSSGGGRASEQYF
TGTGCCAGCAGCTCTGGGGGCGGGAGGGCGTCGGAGCAGTACTTC
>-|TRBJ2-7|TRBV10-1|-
CASSVKGPYEQYF
TGCGCCAGCAGTGTAAAGGGGCCTTACGAGCAGTACTTC
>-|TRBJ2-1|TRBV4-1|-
CASSQDSESSDEQFF
TGCGCCAGCAGCCAAGACTCGGAGTCTTCGGATGAGCAGTTCTTC
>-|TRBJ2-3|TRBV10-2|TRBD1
CASSQDRGPGTDTQYF
TGCGCCAGCAGCCAGGACAGGGGGCCGGGGACAGATACGCAGTATTTT
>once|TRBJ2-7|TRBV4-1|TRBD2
CASSQGAGDSYEQYF
TGCGCCAGCAGCCAAGGGGCGGGGGACTCCTACGAGCAGTACTTC
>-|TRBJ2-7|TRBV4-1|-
CASSQEGVEQYF
TGCGCCAGCAGCCAAGAAGGTGTAGAGCAGTACTTC
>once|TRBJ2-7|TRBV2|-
CASRAVAYEQYF
TGTGCCAGCAGGGCGGTTGCCTACGAGCAGTACTTC
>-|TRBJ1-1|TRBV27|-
CASSPRTANTEAFF
TGTGCCAGCTCCCCCAGGACAGCGAACACTGAAGCTTTCTTT
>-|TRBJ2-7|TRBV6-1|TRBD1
CASSTGQASSYEQYF
TGTGCCAGCAGTACCGGACAGGCTAGCTCCTACGAGCAGTACTTC
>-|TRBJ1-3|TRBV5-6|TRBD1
CASSFIRTGTGNTIYF
TGTGCCAGCAGCTTCATACGGACAGGGACTGGAAACACCATATATTTT
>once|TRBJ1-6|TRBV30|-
CAWRVDGSSPLHF
TGTGCCTGGAGAGTTGATGGGAGTTCACCCCTCCACTTT
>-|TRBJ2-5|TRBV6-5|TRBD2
CASSYRLARQETQYF
TGTGCCAGCAGTTACCGACTAGCGCGACAAGAGACCCAGTACTTC
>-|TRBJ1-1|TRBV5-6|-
CASSLAGGVKNTEAFF
TGTGCCAGCAGCTTGGCCGGCGGGGTGAAGAACACTGAAGCTTTCTTT
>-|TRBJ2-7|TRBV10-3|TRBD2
CAISDGSSGYEQYF
TGTGCCATCAGTGATGGATCTAGCGGCTACGAGCAGTACTTC
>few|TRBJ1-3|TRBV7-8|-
CASSPVDSHSGNTIYF
TGTGCCAGCAGCCCCGTTGACAGTCACTCTGGAAACACCATATATTTT
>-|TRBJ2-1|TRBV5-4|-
CASSWGPPPNEQFF
TGTGCCAGCAGCTGGGGACCTCCACCCAATGAGCAGTTCTTC
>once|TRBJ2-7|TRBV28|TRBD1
CASRESQGSGYEQYF
TGTGCCAGCAGGGAATCACAGGGGTCGGGCTACGAGCAGTACTTC
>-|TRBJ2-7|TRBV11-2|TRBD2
CASVLAGAGEQYF
TGTGCCAGCGTCCTTGCGGGAGCGGGCGAGCAGTACTTC
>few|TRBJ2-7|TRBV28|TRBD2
CASSSSGTIEQYF
TGTGCCAGCAGTTCTTCCGGGACTATAGAGCAGTACTTC
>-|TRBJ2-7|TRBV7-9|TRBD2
CASSGTSGPRYEQYF
TGTGCCAGCAGCGGGACTAGCGGGCCTCGCTACGAGCAGTACTTC
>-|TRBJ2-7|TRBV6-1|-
CASSEGQTYEQYF
TGTGCCAGCAGTGAAGGACAGACGTACGAGCAGTACTTC
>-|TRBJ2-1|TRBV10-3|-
CAISEVSLAGEQFF
TGTGCCATCAGTGAAGTAAGTCTAGCAGGTGAGCAGTTCTTC
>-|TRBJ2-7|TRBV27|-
CASSFTPRGDEQYF
TGTGCCAGCAGTTTCACCCCCAGGGGAGACGAGCAGTACTTC
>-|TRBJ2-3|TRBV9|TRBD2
CASSGSGRPEDTQYF
TGTGCCAGCAGCGGTAGCGGGAGGCCGGAGGATACGCAGTATTTT
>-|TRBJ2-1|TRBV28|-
CASSLMGGLSNEQFF
TGTGCCAGCAGTTTGATGGGGGGACTTTCTAATGAGCAGTTCTTC
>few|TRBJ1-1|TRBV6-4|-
CASREFPNTEAFF
TGTGCCAGCAGGGAGTTTCCGAACACTGAAGCTTTCTTT
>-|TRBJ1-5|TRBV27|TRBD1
CASTPTGPPGSNQPQHF
TGTGCCAGCACCCCGACAGGGCCTCCTGGTAGCAATCAGCCCCAGCATTTT
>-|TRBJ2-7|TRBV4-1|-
CASSQALAGPYEQYF
TGCGCCAGCAGCCAAGCACTAGCTGGCCCCTACGAGCAGTACTTC
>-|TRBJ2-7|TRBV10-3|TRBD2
CAISEEAGGGYEQYF
TGTGCCATCAGTGAGGAAGCGGGAGGGGGGTACGAGCAGTACTTC
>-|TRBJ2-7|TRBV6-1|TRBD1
CASSGGTGGYEQYF
TGTGCCAGCAGTGGGGGAACAGGGGGCTACGAGCAGTACTTC
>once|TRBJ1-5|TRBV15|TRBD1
CATSNPDRGPSNQPQHF
TGTGCCACCAGCAACCCGGACAGGGGGCCAAGCAATCAGCCCCAGCATTTT
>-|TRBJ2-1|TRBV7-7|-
CASSLDVGGNEQFF
TGTGCTAGCAGCTTAGATGTGGGGGGCAATGAGCAGTTCTTC
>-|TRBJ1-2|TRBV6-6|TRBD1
CASSSGTGDNYGYTF
TGTGCCAGCAGTTCCGGGACAGGCGATAACTATGGCTACACCTTC
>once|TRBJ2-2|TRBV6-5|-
CASSYSRTGELFF
TGTGCCAGCAGTTACTCACGGACCGGGGAGCTGTTTTTT
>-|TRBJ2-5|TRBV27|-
CASSTRERLETQYF
TGTGCCAGCAGTACCCGGGAGCGTTTGGAGACCCAGTACTTC